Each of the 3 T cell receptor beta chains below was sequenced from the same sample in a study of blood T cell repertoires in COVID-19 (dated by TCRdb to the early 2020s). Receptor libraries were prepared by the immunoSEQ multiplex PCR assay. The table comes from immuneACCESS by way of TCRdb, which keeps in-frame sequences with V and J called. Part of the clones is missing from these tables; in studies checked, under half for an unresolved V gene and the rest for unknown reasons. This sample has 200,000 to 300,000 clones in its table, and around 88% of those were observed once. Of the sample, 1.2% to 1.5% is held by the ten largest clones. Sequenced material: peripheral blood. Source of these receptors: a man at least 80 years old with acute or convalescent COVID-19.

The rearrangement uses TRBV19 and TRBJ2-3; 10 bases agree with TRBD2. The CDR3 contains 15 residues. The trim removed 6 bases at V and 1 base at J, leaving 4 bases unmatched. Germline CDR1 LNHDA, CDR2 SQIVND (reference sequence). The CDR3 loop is CASSVTSGGTDTQYF. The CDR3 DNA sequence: TGTGCCAGTAGCGTCACTAGCGGGGGCACAGATACGCAGTATTTT.

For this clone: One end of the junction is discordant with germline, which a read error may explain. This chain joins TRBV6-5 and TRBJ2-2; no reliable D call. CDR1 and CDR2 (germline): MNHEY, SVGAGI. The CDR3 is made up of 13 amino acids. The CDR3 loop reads CASTYRGTGELFF. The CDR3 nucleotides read TGTGCCAGCACTTACAGAGGCACCGGGGAGCTGTTTTTT.

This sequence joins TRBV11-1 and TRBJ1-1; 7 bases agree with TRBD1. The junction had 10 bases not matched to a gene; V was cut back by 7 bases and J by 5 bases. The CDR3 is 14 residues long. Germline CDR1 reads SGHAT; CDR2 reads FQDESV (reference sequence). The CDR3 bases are TGTGCCAGCAAGGCTCGACAGGGAGTAACTGAAGCTTTCTTT. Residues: CASKARQGVTEAFF.